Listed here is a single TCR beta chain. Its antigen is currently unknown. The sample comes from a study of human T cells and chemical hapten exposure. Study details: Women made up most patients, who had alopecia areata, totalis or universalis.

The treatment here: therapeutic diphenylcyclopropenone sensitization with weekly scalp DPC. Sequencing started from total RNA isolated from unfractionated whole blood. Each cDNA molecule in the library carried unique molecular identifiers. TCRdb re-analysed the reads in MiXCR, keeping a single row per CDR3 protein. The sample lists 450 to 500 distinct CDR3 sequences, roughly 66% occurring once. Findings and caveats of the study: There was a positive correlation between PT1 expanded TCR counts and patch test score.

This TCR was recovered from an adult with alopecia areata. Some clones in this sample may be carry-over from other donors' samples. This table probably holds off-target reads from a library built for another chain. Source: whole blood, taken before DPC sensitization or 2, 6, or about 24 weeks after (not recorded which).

CDR3 sequence reads: CASSLDGNYGYTF. DNA for the CDR3: TGCGCCAGCAGCTTGGACGGAAACTATGGCTACACCTTC. The chain couples TRBV5-1 to TRBJ1-2; D uncertain. Germline loops: CDR1 SGHRS, CDR2 YFSETQ. The CDR3 consists of 13 residues. Deletions cut 0 bases from V and 2 bases from J, with 5 bases between.